This is a list of T cell receptor beta chains from one sample in a study of molecular identifiers for immune sequencing clone quantification. TCRdb used MiXCR to reprocess the PCR reads, holding one entry per CDR3 protein. Of 490,000 or so distinct CDR3 sequences in the sample, about 21% were seen once. Specimen: naive CD8+ T cells from blood, with Jurkat cell RNA spiked in. The origin of the receptors is a human donor in good health. Some libraries in this study had Jurkat cell RNA spiked in. Both conserved end residues are part of each CDR3. Each record gives: J gene, D gene, clone size, V gene, CDR3 protein, CDR3 DNA. A D gene is named only where the DNA matches it firmly. Size is stated for part of the rows, as once, few or many counts, or as a class when the clone is expanded.

j_gene: TRBJ1-2; d_gene: TRBD1; abundance: many; v_gene: TRBV20-1; CDR3aa: CSATQTGDYGYTF; CDR3nt: TGCAGTGCTACCCAGACAGGGGACTATGGCTACACCTTC
j_gene: TRBJ2-3; d_gene: TRBD2; abundance: many; v_gene: TRBV15; CDR3aa: CATSIQSGTTSTDTQYF; CDR3nt: TGTGCCACCAGCATACAAAGCGGGACCACCAGCACAGATACGCAGTATTTT
j_gene: TRBJ2-3; d_gene: -; abundance: many; v_gene: TRBV27; CDR3aa: CASEDRWSGTDTQYF; CDR3nt: TGTGCCAGCGAAGATCGGTGGTCTGGGACAGATACGCAGTATTTT
j_gene: TRBJ1-2; d_gene: TRBD1; abundance: -; v_gene: TRBV7-9; CDR3aa: CASREGTGAGYGYTF; CDR3nt: TGTGCCAGCCGAGAGGGGACAGGGGCTGGCTATGGCTACACCTTC
j_gene: TRBJ1-5; d_gene: TRBD1; abundance: -; v_gene: TRBV6-7; CDR3aa: CASRTAGGETQPQHF; CDR3nt: TGTGCCAGCAGGACCGCAGGGGGCGAGACTCAGCCCCAGCATTTT
j_gene: TRBJ2-4; d_gene: -; abundance: -; v_gene: TRBV5-3; CDR3aa: CASGHWVGQPIAKNIQYF; CDR3nt: TGTGCCAGCGGCCACTGGGTAGGACAGCCCATAGCCAAAAACATTCAGTACTTC
j_gene: TRBJ1-1; d_gene: -; abundance: -; v_gene: TRBV2; CDR3aa: CASSEPVANTEAFF; CDR3nt: TGTGCCAGCAGTGAACCAGTCGCCAACACTGAAGCTTTCTTT
j_gene: TRBJ2-5; d_gene: -; abundance: -; v_gene: TRBV11-3; CDR3aa: CASSLDSSEETQYF; CDR3nt: TGTGCCAGCAGCTTAGATTCCTCCGAAGAGACCCAGTACTTC
j_gene: TRBJ2-1; d_gene: TRBD2; abundance: many; v_gene: TRBV5-1; CDR3aa: CASSLTSGARGYNEQFF; CDR3nt: TGCGCCAGCAGCTTGACTAGCGGGGCTCGTGGGTACAATGAGCAGTTCTTC
j_gene: TRBJ1-5; d_gene: -; abundance: -; v_gene: TRBV6-5; CDR3aa: CASSYAPGQPQHF; CDR3nt: TGTGCCAGCAGTTACGCCCCAGGCCAGCCCCAGCATTTT
j_gene: TRBJ2-1; d_gene: TRBD1; abundance: once; v_gene: TRBV11-3; CDR3aa: CASSSDFDRGTYNEQFF; CDR3nt: TGTGCCAGCAGCTCAGATTTCGACAGGGGGACCTACAATGAGCAGTTCTTC
j_gene: TRBJ2-3; d_gene: -; abundance: many; v_gene: TRBV5-1; CDR3aa: CASSYWTGSTDTQYF; CDR3nt: TGCGCCAGCAGCTATTGGACGGGTAGCACAGATACGCAGTATTTT
j_gene: TRBJ2-3; d_gene: -; abundance: few; v_gene: TRBV20-1; CDR3aa: CSARAPRFRLSTDTQYF; CDR3nt: TGCAGTGCTAGAGCGCCCCGGTTTCGGTTGAGCACAGATACGCAGTATTTT
j_gene: TRBJ1-5; d_gene: -; abundance: many; v_gene: TRBV6-4; CDR3aa: CASSESEGQPQHF; CDR3nt: TGTGCCAGCAGTGAGTCCGAGGGACAGCCCCAGCATTTT
j_gene: TRBJ2-7; d_gene: TRBD1; abundance: few; v_gene: TRBV4-3; CDR3aa: CASSQDRGGQDEQYF; CDR3nt: TGCGCCAGCAGCCAGGACCGAGGGGGCCAGGACGAGCAGTACTTC
j_gene: TRBJ1-4; d_gene: -; abundance: many; v_gene: TRBV12-3/TRBV12-4; CDR3aa: CASSFSAATTNEKLFF; CDR3nt: TGTGCCAGCAGTTTCTCTGCCGCCACAACTAATGAAAAACTGTTTTTT
j_gene: TRBJ2-7; d_gene: -; abundance: many; v_gene: TRBV3-1; CDR3aa: CASSQEPRSSYEQYF; CDR3nt: TGTGCCAGCAGCCAAGAGCCCAGGAGCTCCTACGAGCAGTACTTC
j_gene: TRBJ2-7; d_gene: -; abundance: many; v_gene: TRBV9; CDR3aa: CASSAGKSSYEQYF; CDR3nt: TGTGCCAGCAGCGCCGGAAAGAGCTCCTACGAGCAGTACTTC
j_gene: TRBJ1-6; d_gene: -; abundance: -; v_gene: TRBV30; CDR3aa: CAWSVRTGQNSPLHF; CDR3nt: TGTGCCTGGAGTGTAAGAACAGGGCAAAATTCACCCCTCCACTTT
j_gene: TRBJ1-2; d_gene: -; abundance: many; v_gene: TRBV27; CDR3aa: CASSPVLGPTNYGYTF; CDR3nt: TGTGCCAGCAGTCCCGTTTTGGGTCCAACTAACTATGGCTACACCTTC
j_gene: TRBJ1-1; d_gene: -; abundance: many; v_gene: TRBV11-2; CDR3aa: CASSLYSNEGERTEAFF; CDR3nt: TGTGCCAGCAGCTTATATTCAAACGAGGGAGAGAGGACTGAAGCTTTCTTT
j_gene: TRBJ2-7; d_gene: -; abundance: many; v_gene: TRBV24-1; CDR3aa: CATSDPKASYEQYF; CDR3nt: TGTGCCACCAGTGACCCGAAAGCGTCCTACGAGCAGTACTTC
j_gene: TRBJ1-2; d_gene: -; abundance: few; v_gene: TRBV3-1; CDR3aa: CASSQGTVYGYTF; CDR3nt: TGTGCCAGCAGCCAAGGGACTGTTTATGGCTACACCTTC
j_gene: TRBJ2-5; d_gene: TRBD1; abundance: few; v_gene: TRBV7-9; CDR3aa: CASSLMKGARETQYF; CDR3nt: TGTGCCAGCAGCTTAATGAAGGGGGCGCGGGAGACCCAGTACTTC
j_gene: TRBJ1-4; d_gene: -; abundance: -; v_gene: TRBV7-9; CDR3aa: CASSSGTESNEKLFF; CDR3nt: TGTGCCAGCAGCTCCGGAACAGAATCTAATGAAAAACTGTTTTTT
j_gene: TRBJ2-1; d_gene: -; abundance: many; v_gene: TRBV5-6; CDR3aa: CASSPMTDNEQFF; CDR3nt: TGTGCCAGCAGCCCAATGACGGACAATGAGCAGTTCTTC
j_gene: TRBJ2-7; d_gene: -; abundance: -; v_gene: TRBV27; CDR3aa: CASSFAGGNGYEQYF; CDR3nt: TGTGCCAGCAGTTTTGCCGGCGGGAATGGGTACGAGCAGTACTTC
j_gene: TRBJ2-1; d_gene: TRBD2; abundance: few; v_gene: TRBV30; CDR3aa: CAQERENRDEQFF; CDR3nt: TGTGCCCAAGAGCGGGAGAATCGCGATGAGCAGTTCTTC
j_gene: TRBJ1-2; d_gene: -; abundance: -; v_gene: TRBV4-2; CDR3aa: CASSQGLLGDYIF; CDR3nt: TGTGCCAGCAGCCAAGGCCTCCTAGGCGACTACATCTTC
j_gene: TRBJ2-5; d_gene: -; abundance: -; v_gene: TRBV5-4; CDR3aa: CASSSPRTDETQYF; CDR3nt: TGTGCCAGCAGCTCTCCCAGGACAGACGAGACCCAGTACTTC
j_gene: TRBJ1-2; d_gene: -; abundance: few; v_gene: TRBV12-5; CDR3aa: CASGFEGSGYTF; CDR3nt: TGTGCTAGTGGTTTTGAGGGGAGCGGCTACACCTTC
j_gene: TRBJ2-7; d_gene: -; abundance: few; v_gene: TRBV20-1; CDR3aa: CSAVSGQGPYEQYF; CDR3nt: TGCAGTGCTGTATCCGGGCAGGGACCGTACGAGCAGTACTTC
j_gene: TRBJ1-1; d_gene: -; abundance: -; v_gene: TRBV7-9; CDR3aa: CASSSGLLMGNTEAFF; CDR3nt: TGTGCCAGCAGCTCGGGACTCCTCATGGGGAACACTGAAGCTTTCTTT
j_gene: TRBJ1-1; d_gene: -; abundance: many; v_gene: TRBV6-5; CDR3aa: CASSNSGEAFF; CDR3nt: TGTGCCAGCAGTAACTCAGGGGAAGCTTTCTTT
j_gene: TRBJ2-5; d_gene: -; abundance: many; v_gene: TRBV7-2; CDR3aa: CASSGGLLIGETQYF; CDR3nt: TGTGCCAGCAGCGGGGGACTTTTAATCGGAGAGACCCAGTACTTC
j_gene: TRBJ1-5; d_gene: -; abundance: few; v_gene: TRBV20-1; CDR3aa: CSARTGPNQPQHF; CDR3nt: TGCAGTGCTAGGACAGGCCCCAATCAGCCCCAGCATTTT
j_gene: TRBJ1-2; d_gene: -; abundance: many; v_gene: TRBV7-2; CDR3aa: CASSLSSGRGGYTF; CDR3nt: TGTGCCAGCAGCTTAAGTTCAGGCCGCGGCGGCTACACCTTC
j_gene: TRBJ2-5; d_gene: -; abundance: -; v_gene: TRBV7-7; CDR3aa: CASSLGSRVGVNQETQCF; CDR3nt: TGCGCTAGCAGCTTAGGGTCCCGCGTGGGGGTCAATCAAGAGACCCAGTGCTTC
j_gene: TRBJ1-1; d_gene: TRBD1; abundance: many; v_gene: TRBV6-5; CDR3aa: CASTSTGEGTEAFF; CDR3nt: TGTGCCAGCACTTCGACAGGGGAGGGGACTGAAGCTTTCTTT
j_gene: TRBJ2-2; d_gene: -; abundance: many; v_gene: TRBV20-1; CDR3aa: CSARGPDTNTGELFF; CDR3nt: TGCAGTGCTAGAGGTCCGGATACGAACACCGGGGAGCTGTTTTTT
j_gene: TRBJ2-1; d_gene: TRBD2; abundance: -; v_gene: TRBV7-9; CDR3aa: CASSLKGLAGALSSYNEQFF; CDR3nt: TGTGCCAGCAGCTTAAAAGGGCTAGCGGGGGCCTTGAGCTCCTACAATGAGCAGTTCTTC
j_gene: TRBJ2-7; d_gene: -; abundance: -; v_gene: TRBV4-3; CDR3aa: CASSQDRGGYLYEQYF; CDR3nt: TGCGCCAGCAGCCAAGATCGCGGTGGCTATCTCTACGAGCAGTACTTC
j_gene: TRBJ1-2; d_gene: TRBD1; abundance: few; v_gene: TRBV27; CDR3aa: CASSGWTGEGYGYTF; CDR3nt: TGTGCCAGCAGTGGCTGGACAGGGGAAGGCTATGGCTACACCTTC
j_gene: TRBJ2-7; d_gene: TRBD1; abundance: -; v_gene: TRBV6-6; CDR3aa: CASGWDRVYEQYF; CDR3nt: TGTGCCAGCGGATGGGACAGGGTCTACGAGCAGTACTTC
j_gene: TRBJ2-2; d_gene: -; abundance: many; v_gene: TRBV27; CDR3aa: CASSLLNGELFF; CDR3nt: TGTGCCAGCAGTTTACTAAACGGGGAGCTGTTTTTT
j_gene: TRBJ2-1; d_gene: -; abundance: few; v_gene: TRBV29-1; CDR3aa: CSVEGPFLENEQFF; CDR3nt: TGCAGCGTTGAAGGGCCGTTTTTGGAAAATGAGCAGTTCTTC
j_gene: TRBJ2-7; d_gene: -; abundance: many; v_gene: TRBV5-5; CDR3aa: CASSLEGYEQYF; CDR3nt: TGTGCCAGCAGCTTAGAGGGCTACGAGCAGTACTTC
j_gene: TRBJ1-2; d_gene: -; abundance: -; v_gene: TRBV14; CDR3aa: CASSQVGTSLLSYTF; CDR3nt: TGTGCCAGCAGCCAAGTCGGGACGTCCCTTCTGAGCTACACCTTC